These 32 T cell receptor beta chains share one sample of origin, sequenced in a study of T cell repertoires in cytomegalovirus infection. From the reads, TCRdb called clonotypes with MiXCR, one entry per CDR3 protein. This sample carries more than 350,000 distinct CDR3 sequences, roughly 31% of them seen once, and the ten largest clones take around 15%. Sample: PBMCs. These receptors were taken from a human donor in good health (CMV status not recorded). Some clones in this sample may be carry-over from other donors' samples.

The chain recombines TRBV7-2 with TRBJ1-1; D is undetermined. V lost 6 bases, J lost 5 bases, and 10 bases lay in between. In germline, CDR1 is SGHTA, CDR2 FQGNSA. This CDR3 comprises 12 residues. The CDR3 DNA sequence: TGTGCCAGCAGTCCCCAGGCGACTGAAGCTTTCTTT. Translating gives CASSPQATEAFF.

This clonotype has ten or more counts. Here the CDR3 reads CASSVSTGLIEAFF. CDR3 coding DNA: TGTGCCAGCAGTGTCTCGACAGGGCTTATCGAAGCTTTCTTT. The rearrangement joins TRBV12-3 or TRBV12-4 to TRBJ1-1; 7 bases are shared with TRBD1. This CDR3 comprises 14 residues. Losses at the gene ends were 5 bases for V and 8 bases for J; bases not matched to a gene: 11.

This clonotype was counted a few times. The chain uses TRBV10-3 and TRBJ1-1; possibly TRBD1 for D (5 bases). The CDR3 has 15 residues. V was pared by 3 bases and J by 6 bases, with 17 bases between. Germline V gene sequence: CDR1 ENHRY, CDR2 SYGVKD. The CDR3 sequence: CAISDPGRRLPEAFF. The CDR3 nucleotides are TGTGCCATCAGTGACCCAGGGAGGAGGCTTCCTGAAGCTTTCTTT.

The chain joins TRBV5-6 to TRBJ1-5; 9 nucleotides match TRBD1. This CDR3 comprises 16 residues. V lost 3 bases, J lost 0 bases, and 4 bases stayed unmatched. Germline V gene data show CDR1 as SGHDT and CDR2 as YYEEEE. CDR3 coding DNA: TGTGCCAGCAGCTCGGACAGGGGTGATAGCAATCAGCCCCAGCATTTT. Translation gives CASSSDRGDSNQPQHF.

The rearrangement links TRBV7-2 to TRBJ1-2; the match to TRBD1 covers 7 bases. In germline, CDR1 is SGHTA, CDR2 FQGNSA. V dropped 1 base and J dropped 7; count of bases not matched to a gene: 6. The CDR3 spans 14 residues. The CDR3, as DNA: TGTGCCAGCAGCTTAGGAGGTAGGGGGCGTGGCTACACCTTC. Translation: CASSLGGRGRGYTF.

This clonotype has a single count. The chain is built from TRBV6-6 and TRBJ2-3; 9 bases align to TRBD1. The CDR3 covers 16 residues. V lost 8 bases and J lost 1; bases outside the gene matches: 10. Germline V gene sequence: CDR1 MNHNY, CDR2 SVGAGI (reference sequence). DNA for the CDR3: TGTGCCAGCCCTGGAAGGTGGACAGGGGGCACAGATACGCAGTATTTT. Encoded protein: CASPGRWTGGTDTQYF.

This clonotype was counted between two and nine times. The chain links TRBV7-2 to TRBJ2-7; 10 positions match TRBD1. Germline trimming cut 5 bases from V and 0 bases from J; bases unmatched to any gene: 7. The CDR3 totals 16 residues. Germline CDR1 SGHTA, CDR2 FQGNSA. The CDR3 sequence is CASSTRTGGSSYEQYF. CDR3 nucleotides: TGTGCCAGCAGCACCCGGACAGGGGGGAGCTCCTACGAGCAGTACTTC.

This clonotype was counted only a few times. The gene calls are TRBV7-6 and TRBJ2-2; 10 nucleotides align to TRBD1. This CDR3 is 16 amino acids long. V dropped 3 bases and J dropped 6; count of bases not matched to a gene: 7. CDR1 and CDR2 (germline): SGHVS, FNYEAQ. CDR3 nucleotide sequence: TGTGCCAGCAGCTTTGCCGGGACAGGGGTCCCCGGGGAGCTGTTTTTT. As protein: CASSFAGTGVPGELFF.

This clonotype was detected only a few times. The chain links TRBV4-1 to TRBJ2-7, with D uncertain. The CDR3 length is 10 residues. Trimming left V 6 bases short and J 10 bases short, with 10 bases between. Germline V gene lookup returns CDR1 MGHRA and CDR2 YSYEKL. CDR3 nucleotides: TGCGCCAGCAGACAGATACGACAGTACTTC. Translation: CASRQIRQYF.

Concerning this clonotype itself: A read error may account for a junction end that differs from germline. The J gene is TRBJ2-1, the V gene TRBV5-6; D possibly matches TRBD1 or TRBD2 (5 bases each). In germline, CDR1 is SGHDT, CDR2 YYEEEE. The CDR3 is made up of 15 amino acids. CDR3 bases: TGTGCCAGCAGCTGGACTCGGGACGCTCGAAATGAGCCGTTCTTC. Translating gives CASSWTRDARNEPFF.

The chain employs TRBV12-5 and TRBJ1-2, with no clear D. V was shortened by 4 bases and J by 3 bases, with 12 bases between the two germline ends. The germline V gene has CDR1 LGHNT and CDR2 FRNRAP. The CDR3 spans 14 residues. Written as DNA, the CDR3 is TGTGCTAGTGGTTCCAGCTCGTGGTACTATGGCTACACCTTC. It yields the protein CASGSSSWYYGYTF.

As concerns this clonotype: Compared with germline, one end of the junction differs, possibly owing to a read error. The chain couples TRBV7-6 to TRBJ1-4; 9 nucleotides line up with TRBD1. CDR3 size: 16 residues. Germline V gene data show CDR1 as SGHVS and CDR2 as FNYEAQ. The CDR3 loop is CASSFVWTGESENLFF. The CDR3 DNA reads TGTGCCAGCAGCTTCGTGTGGACAGGGGAGAGTGAAAACCTGTTTTTT.

This chain links TRBV7-2 with TRBJ2-7, with TRBD2 identical over 8 bases. The CDR3 extends over 16 amino acids. The V gene end was trimmed by 0 bases and the J gene end by 0 bases; junction bases not matched to a gene: 4. Germline CDR1 SGHTA, CDR2 FQGNSA. In DNA form, the CDR3 reads TGTGCCAGCAGCTTAGCCGAGACTAGCGCCTCCTACGAGCAGTACTTC. Translated, it gives CASSLAETSASYEQYF. Filled out from reference TRBV7-2 and TRBJ2-7, the complete variable domain reads GAGVSQSPSNKVTEKGKDVELRCDPISGHTALYWYRQSLGQGLEFLIYFQGNSAPDKSGLPSDRFSAERTGGSVSTLTIQRTQQEDSAVYLCASSLAETSASYEQYFGPGTRLTVT.

The chain is built from TRBV19 and TRBJ1-2; D is uncertain. Trimming took off 5 bases at V and 4 bases at J, with 26 bases between the two ends. The CDR3 has 18 residues. Germline lookup yields CDR1 LNHDA and CDR2 SQIVND (reference sequence). CDR3 DNA: TGTGCCAGTAGTCCTTACCCGACCGGGTCTCGAAGGGCCTATGGCTACACCTTC. Translating it yields CASSPYPTGSRRAYGYTF.

A word on this clonotype: The CDR3 does not end in the conserved phenylalanine or tryptophan, so this is likely a read error. The chain has TRBV2 and TRBJ1-2; D unresolved. The CDR3 is made up of 13 amino acids. From germline, CDR1 is SNHLY and CDR2 FYNNEI. CDR3 nucleotide sequence: TGTGCAAGAAGTCCCGACAACCGCCATGGCTACACCTTA. Translation: CARSPDNRHGYTL.

In the case of this clonotype: Being one base from a much bigger clone, this may be a read error. V usage is TRBV7-2 and J usage is TRBJ2-1; D perhaps matches TRBD1 (5 bases). Germline CDR1 and CDR2: SGHTA and FQGNSA. The CDR3 spans 12 residues. The CDR3 DNA follows: TGTGCCAGCAGCTTAGAGGGGCCCGAGCATTTCTTC. This codes for CASSLEGPEHFF.

This chain connects TRBV5-6 to TRBJ2-3; D might be TRBD2 (5 bases). The CDR3 loop spans 14 amino acids. Looked up from germline, CDR1 is SGHDT and CDR2 is YYEEEE. Trimming removed 1 base from V and 1 base from J, with 7 bases in between. As DNA, the CDR3 is TGTGCCAGCAGCTTGTACGGGGGCACAGATACGCAGTATTTT. Protein product: CASSLYGGTDTQYF.

This sequence joins TRBV9 and TRBJ1-3; no clear D. Germline V CDR1 and CDR2: SGDLS, YYNGEE. The V end lost 2 bases, the J end lost 4 bases, and 13 bases lay between the germline ends. CDR3 length: 15 residues. The CDR3 DNA follows: TGTGCCAGCAGCGTTGGGTCGGCGAGAGGAAACACCATATATTTT. This gives the protein CASSVGSARGNTIYF. The full variable domain, rest sourced from reference TRBV9 and TRBJ1-3, is DSGVTQTPKHLITATGQRVTLRCSPRSGDLSVYWYQQSLDQGLQFLIQYYNGEERAKGNILERFSAQQFPDLHSELNLSSLELGDSALYFCASSVGSARGNTIYFGEGSWLTVV.

In its sample, this clonotype was seen many times. The J gene is TRBJ2-1, the V gene TRBV5-5, with D uncertain. This CDR3 spans 18 amino acids. Trimming took 1 base from V and 5 from J, leaving 22 bases between them. Germline V gene lookup returns CDR1 SGHKS and CDR2 YYEKEE (reference sequence). CDR3 loop: CASSLSFSAVITHNEQFF. As DNA, the CDR3 is TGTGCCAGCAGCTTGAGTTTCTCGGCCGTGATTACTCACAATGAGCAGTTCTTC.

Concerning this clonotype: Germline and junction disagree at one end, which may indicate a read error. The rearrangement links TRBV9 to TRBJ1-6; 8 nucleotides line up with TRBD1. The germline gives CDR1 SGDLS, CDR2 YYNGEE. This CDR3 region has 16 residues. Written as DNA, the CDR3 is TGTGCCAGCAGCACTGACAGGGGATCCTATAATTCACTCCTCCACTTT. Translation gives CASSTDRGSYNSLLHF.

This clonotype was observed a few times. The rearrangement uses TRBV7-9 and TRBJ1-1; D unresolved. The germline V and J ends were trimmed by 1 base and 2 bases, with 11 bases remaining between them. Germline CDR1 reads SEHNR; CDR2 reads FQNEAQ (reference sequence). This CDR3 has 15 residues. The CDR3 sequence is CASSLGAEANTEAFF. In DNA, the CDR3 is TGTGCCAGCAGCTTAGGAGCCGAGGCAAACACTGAAGCTTTCTTT.

The chain has TRBV6-1 and TRBJ1-1; no clear D. Germline assignment: CDR1 MNHNS and CDR2 SASEGT. V was pared by 2 bases and J by 6 bases, with 13 bases between. The CDR3 is 14 amino acids. The CDR3 loop is CASSENLIIPEAFF. CDR3 DNA sequence: TGTGCCAGCAGTGAAAACTTGATAATCCCTGAAGCTTTCTTT.

This clonotype occurred many times. The chain joins TRBV7-8 to TRBJ1-4; a weak D match, TRBD1 (6 bases). The CDR3 sequence is 17 residues long. CDR1 SGHVS and CDR2 FQNEAQ come from the germline V gene. The V and J ends lost 7 bases and 4 bases respectively, with 22 bases between them. The CDR3 loop is CASTPRGGGRLNEKLFF. For the CDR3, the DNA is TGTGCCAGCACACCACGCGGGGGGGGGCGACTTAATGAAAAACTGTTTTTT. Looking up the rest from reference TRBV7-8 and TRBJ1-4 gives the full variable domain: GAGVSQSPRYKVAKRGQDVALRCDPISGHVSLFWYQQALGQGPEFLTYFQNEAQLDKSGLPSDRFFAERPEGSVSTLKIQRTQQEDSAVYLCASTPRGGGRLNEKLFFGSGTQLSVL.

This chain joins TRBV28 and TRBJ1-1, with D possibly TRBD1 on 6 matching bases. CDR3 size: 16 residues. In germline, CDR1 is MDHEN, CDR2 SYDVKM. The V end was cut by 7 bases, the J end by 1 base, with 19 bases between. The CDR3: CASMGAGAGANTEAFF. In nucleotides, the CDR3 is TGTGCCAGCATGGGGGCCGGGGCAGGGGCGAACACTGAAGCTTTCTTT.

V usage is TRBV6-5 and J usage is TRBJ2-5; 15 bases align to TRBD2. CDR1 is MNHEY and CDR2 is SVGAGI in the germline V gene. This CDR3 comprises 17 residues. Trimming removed 6 bases from V and 2 bases from J; junction bases left unmatched: 7. The CDR3 sequence: CASSYRGTSGGQETQYF. As DNA, the CDR3 is TGTGCCAGCAGCTACCGCGGGACTAGCGGGGGGCAAGAGACCCAGTACTTC.

This rearrangement joins TRBV29-1 to TRBJ1-1; a possible D gene is TRBD1 (6 bases). The CDR3 length is 16 residues. Trimming left V 1 base short and J 0 bases short, with 15 bases between. Germline CDR1 is SQVTM and CDR2 is ANQGSEA. CDR3 region: CSVEASMGDMNTEAFF. The CDR3 coding sequence is TGCAGCGTTGAAGCATCGATGGGGGACATGAACACTGAAGCTTTCTTT.

CDR3 protein: CASSQAGGSGNTIYF. CDR3 bases: TGTGCCAGCAGCCAAGCAGGGGGAAGTGGAAACACCATATATTTT. The gene calls are TRBV3-1 and TRBJ1-3, with 7 bases fitting TRBD1. CDR3 size: 15 residues. The germline CDR1 and CDR2 sequences are LGHDT and YNNKEL (reference sequence). V was clipped by 1 base and J by 3 bases; unmatched bases: 3.

The chain uses TRBV6-1 and TRBJ2-1, with D perhaps TRBD1 (6 bases). CDR1 is MNHNS, CDR2 SASEGT, per germline. V lost 8 bases to trimming and J lost 9 bases, with 11 bases between them. CDR3 length: 11 residues. The CDR3 bases are TGTGCCAGCGGCGAGGGGGTTGAGCAGTTCTTC. Protein product: CASGEGVEQFF.

This clonotype was recorded a few times. The gene calls are TRBV29-1 and TRBJ2-4; maybe TRBD1 (6 bases). The CDR3 spans 12 residues. CDR1 SQVTM and CDR2 ANQGSEA come from the germline V gene. Trimming removed 6 bases at V and 8 bases at J, with 14 bases between. The DNA for the CDR3 is TGCAGCGTAACACAGGGATCCGACATTCAGTACTTC. This encodes CSVTQGSDIQYF.

A word on this clonotype: At one of its ends the junction is not consistent with the germline gene, which may arise from a read error. The gene calls are TRBV7-6 and TRBJ2-1, with D perhaps matching TRBD2 (5 bases). The CDR3 is made up of 16 amino acids. CDR1 is SGHVS, CDR2 FNYEAQ, per germline. The chain's CDR3 is CVSSLEWGATYNEPFF. CDR3 nucleotide sequence: TGTGTAAGCAGCTTAGAATGGGGAGCAACCTACAATGAGCCGTTCTTC.

The J gene is TRBJ1-2, the V gene TRBV5-4, with D maybe TRBD1 (6 bases). The CDR3 is 12 residues long. V gave up 4 bases and J gave up 8 bases, with 12 bases separating them. Germline V gene data show CDR1 as SGHNT and CDR2 as YYREEE (reference sequence). CDR3 in DNA: TGTGCCAGCAGCCTGGAGCAGGGGGGCTACACCTTC. This sequence encodes CASSLEQGGYTF.

This chain uses TRBV2 with TRBJ1-1; the match to TRBD1 covers 7 bases. This CDR3 has 14 residues. In germline, CDR1 is SNHLY, CDR2 FYNNEI. With V trimmed by 4 bases and J by 2 bases, 4 bases remained unmatched. The CDR3 nucleotides are TGTGCCAGCAGTGGGGACAGACTAAACACTGAAGCTTTCTTT. Protein sequence: CASSGDRLNTEAFF.